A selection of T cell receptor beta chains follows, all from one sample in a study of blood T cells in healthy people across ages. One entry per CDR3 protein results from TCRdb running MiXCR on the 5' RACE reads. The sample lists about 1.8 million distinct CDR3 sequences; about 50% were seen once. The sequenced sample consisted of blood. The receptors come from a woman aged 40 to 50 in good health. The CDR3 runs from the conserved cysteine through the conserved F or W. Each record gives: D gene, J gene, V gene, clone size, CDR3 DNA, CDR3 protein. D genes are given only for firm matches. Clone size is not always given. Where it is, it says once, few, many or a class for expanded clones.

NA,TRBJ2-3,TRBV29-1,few,TGCAGCGTTGAAGTGGGAGCCATGGCAACCCCTAGCACAGATACGCAGTATTTT,CSVEVGAMATPSTDTQYF
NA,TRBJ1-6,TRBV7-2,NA,TGTGCCAGCAGCCGACCCCCGGGACGGATAAACCTCTATAATTCACCCCTCCACTTT,CASSRPPGRINLYNSPLHF
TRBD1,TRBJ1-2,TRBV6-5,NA,TGTGCCAGCAGGCCACCGGGACAGGGGCCTGGGGGTGGCTACACCTTC,CASRPPGQGPGGGYTF
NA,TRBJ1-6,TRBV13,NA,TGTGCCAGCAGCAAAAGGGGGGAAAAGGGGTTGAATTCACCCCTCCACTTT,CASSKRGEKGLNSPLHF
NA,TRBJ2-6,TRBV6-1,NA,TGTGCCAGCAGTCCCTTGGGGGGAAACTCTGGGGCCAACGTCCTGACTTTC,CASSPLGGNSGANVLTF
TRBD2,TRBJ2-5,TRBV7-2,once,TGTGCCAGCAGCTTGGCCCTCGCGGGGGGAGAAGAGACCCAGTACTTC,CASSLALAGGEETQYF
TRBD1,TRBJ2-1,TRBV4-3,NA,TGCGCCAGCAGCCAAGATAAGGGGGCCGCCTACAATGAGCAGTTCTTC,CASSQDKGAAYNEQFF
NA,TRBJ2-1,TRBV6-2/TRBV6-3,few,TGTGCCAGCAGTTATTATCCGGGCAATGAGCAGTTCTTC,CASSYYPGNEQFF
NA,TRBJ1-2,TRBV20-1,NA,TGCAGTGCTAGTATGGGGCAGGGGCGCGGCTACACCTTC,CSASMGQGRGYTF
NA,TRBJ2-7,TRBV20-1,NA,TGCAGTGCTAGAACCCAGACCTCCTCCTACGAGCAGTACTTC,CSARTQTSSYEQYF
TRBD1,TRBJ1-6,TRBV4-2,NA,TGTGCCAGCAGCCACCCGGGACAGGGAGGTAATTCACCCCTCCACTTT,CASSHPGQGGNSPLHF
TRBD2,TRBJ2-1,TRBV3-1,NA,TGTGCCAGCAGCCAAATAGCGGGGGGGACCTACAATGAGCAGTTCTTC,CASSQIAGGTYNEQFF
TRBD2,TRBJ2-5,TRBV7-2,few,TGTGCCAGCAGCCGACTGGGAGGGGCGTGGGAGACCCAGTACTTC,CASSRLGGAWETQYF
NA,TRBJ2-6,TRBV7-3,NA,TGTGCCAGCAGCTCCGGACATCGCTCTGGGGCCAACGTCCTGACTTTC,CASSSGHRSGANVLTF
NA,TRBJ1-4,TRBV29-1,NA,TGCAGCGTTGAAACGGCAGGGGCTGTGGGTGAAAAACTGTTTTTT,CSVETAGAVGEKLFF
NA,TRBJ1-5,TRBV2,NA,TGTGCCAGCAGGGAAACTAATCAGCCCCAGCATTTT,CASRETNQPQHF